These 26 T cell receptor beta chains originate from one sample sequenced in a study of PD-1 blockade in classical Hodgkin lymphoma. Relapse was seen in all patients after autologous stem cell transplantation, and brentuximab vedotin exposure was variable. Sequenced by immunoSEQ multiplex PCR; TCRdb stores in-frame clones only, minus some. Seen here are roughly 150,000 clones, 78% observed once, and the top ten hold 9.2%. The specimen was peripheral blood mononuclear cells (PBMCs), collected before the second cycle of nivolumab. The receptors stem from a human donor with classical Hodgkin lymphoma.

The chain joins TRBV27 to TRBJ2-7; 7 nucleotides align to TRBD1. The CDR3 runs 18 residues. The germline gives CDR1 MNHEY, CDR2 SMNVEV (reference sequence). The V segment lost 5 bases and the J segment 0 bases; nucleotides outside the gene matches: 16. The CDR3 DNA reads TGTGCCAGCAGTATCTCGACCAAACCGGGACAGCTCTCCTACGAGCAGTACTTC. Its translation: CASSISTKPGQLSYEQYF.

V usage is TRBV7-2 and J usage is TRBJ2-7; possible D gene TRBD1, 5 bases. The germline V gene encodes CDR1 SGHTA and CDR2 FQGNSA. CDR3 length: 16 residues. V was shortened by 2 bases and J by 5 bases, with 19 bases between the two germline ends. CDR3 protein: CASSLTPTLRVHEQYF. DNA for the CDR3: TGTGCCAGCAGCTTAACCCCCACCCTCAGGGTCCACGAGCAGTACTTC.

The chain joins TRBV27 to TRBJ1-6, with D possibly matching TRBD1 (5 bases). The germline gives CDR1 MNHEY, CDR2 SMNVEV (reference sequence). Trimming left V 8 bases short and J 7 bases short, with 15 bases between. The CDR3 is 14 residues long. The CDR3 reads CASSGMWGNSPLHF. The DNA of the CDR3 is TGTGCCAGCTCCGGAATGTGGGGGAATTCACCCCTCCACTTT.

This clone has just a few counts. The V and J genes are TRBV10-3 and TRBJ2-7; D uncertain. CDR3 length: 13 residues. Trimming shortened V by 4 bases and J by 1 base, and 8 bases separated the two germline ends. Germline CDR1 is ENHRY and CDR2 is SYGVKD. CDR3 protein: CAISGVESYEQYF. CDR3 in DNA: TGTGCCATCAGTGGCGTGGAGTCCTACGAGCAGTACTTC.

CDR3 sequence reads: CASSVRLSNTGELFF. The CDR3 DNA follows: TGTGCCAGCAGTGTCAGGCTTTCGAACACCGGGGAGCTGTTTTTT. The J gene is TRBJ2-2, the V gene TRBV9; no clear D gene. The CDR3 loop spans 15 amino acids. Germline CDR1 is SGDLS and CDR2 is YYNGEE. The V and J ends lost 5 bases and 0 bases respectively, with 11 bases between them. Using reference TRBV9 and TRBJ2-2 for the parts outside the CDR3, the full variable domain is DSGVTQTPKHLITATGQRVTLRCSPRSGDLSVYWYQQSLDQGLQFLIQYYNGEERAKGNILERFSAQQFPDLHSELNLSSLELGDSALYFCASSVRLSNTGELFFGEGSRLTVL.

V gene TRBV4-1 combines with J gene TRBJ2-3, with D possibly being TRBD2 (5 bases). The CDR3 length is 15 residues. With 4 bases removed from V and 2 bases from J, the gap between germline ends came to 13 bases. Per the germline V gene, CDR1 is MGHRA and CDR2 is YSYEKL. The CDR3 here is CASSPYTGFTDTQYF. In DNA, the CDR3 is TGCGCCAGCAGCCCTTACACGGGATTCACAGATACGCAGTATTTT.

This rearrangement joins TRBV29-1 to TRBJ1-3, with 7 bases that match TRBD1. V lost 5 bases and J lost 0; bases outside the gene matches: 7. The germline V gene has CDR1 SQVTM and CDR2 ANQGSEA. This CDR3 is built from 15 residues. The CDR3 reads CSVITDRASGNTIYF. For the CDR3, the DNA is TGCAGCGTTATAACTGACAGGGCCTCTGGAAACACCATATATTTT.

The chain couples TRBV6-5 to TRBJ2-6; D remains ambiguous. Germline V gene data show CDR1 as MNHEY and CDR2 as SVGAGI. V lost 0 bases to trimming and J lost 10 bases, with 13 bases between them. The CDR3 consists of 15 residues. The CDR3 sequence is CASSYSSTVRNVLTF. The CDR3 nucleotides read TGTGCCAGCAGTTACTCGAGTACAGTTAGGAACGTCCTGACTTTC.

The chain links TRBV27 to TRBJ2-3; 8 bases are shared with TRBD1. Germline loops: CDR1 MNHEY, CDR2 SMNVEV (reference sequence). With V trimmed by 8 bases and J by 4 bases, 2 bases remained unmatched. The CDR3 covers 12 residues. CDR3 coding DNA: TGTGCCAGCCAGGACAGGGCAGATACGCAGTATTTT. Its translation is CASQDRADTQYF.

CDR3 in DNA: TGTGCCAGCAGTTACCCTCCCATGGGGGCGCATGAAGCTTTCTTT. Translation: CASSYPPMGAHEAFF. The chain is built from TRBV6-5 and TRBJ1-1, with D perhaps TRBD1 (6 bases). From germline, CDR1 is MNHEY and CDR2 SVGAGI. The V and J ends lost 2 bases and 7 bases respectively, with 17 bases between them. This CDR3 is built from 15 residues.

The chain joins TRBV29-1 to TRBJ2-3; TRBD2 aligns across 16 bases. The V gene end was trimmed by 6 bases and the J gene end by 0 bases; junction bases not matched to a gene: 9. The germline V gene encodes CDR1 SQVTM and CDR2 ANQGSEA. This CDR3 comprises 18 residues. CDR3 bases: TGCAGCGTGGCGGGACTAGCGGGAGGGCGACCCAGCACAGATACGCAGTATTTT. Its protein product is CSVAGLAGGRPSTDTQYF.

This clone was recorded a few times. The rearrangement joins TRBV15 to TRBJ1-1; 8 bases line up with TRBD1. The germline gives CDR1 LNHNV, CDR2 YYDKDF (reference sequence). This CDR3 is 14 amino acids long. Germline trimming cut 2 bases from V and 4 bases from J; bases unmatched to any gene: 3. The CDR3 nucleotides read TGTGCCACCAGCAGACAGGGGGCGACCACTGAAGCTTTCTTT. This encodes CATSRQGATTEAFF.

This clone was recorded only once. The rearrangement links TRBV5-1 to TRBJ1-3; TRBD1 aligns across 9 bases. The CDR3 is made up of 16 amino acids. Unmatched junction bases numbered 3, after V lost 0 bases and J lost 2 bases. In germline, CDR1 is SGHRS, CDR2 YFSETQ. The CDR3 coding sequence is TGCGCCAGCAGCTTGGCACAGGGGGCAGCTGGAAACACCATATATTTT. Its translation is CASSLAQGAAGNTIYF.

The chain links TRBV7-9 to TRBJ2-2, with 7 nucleotides matching TRBD1. Looked up from germline, CDR1 is SEHNR and CDR2 is FQNEAQ (reference sequence). The CDR3 has 12 residues. Trimming cost V 5 bases and J 17 bases; bases outside gene matches: 11. The CDR3 region has the DNA TGTGCCAGCAGCCTGAGAGGACGGGACAGCTTTTTT. It translates to CASSLRGRDSFF.

The chain recombines TRBV5-4 with TRBJ1-2, with 7 bases that match TRBD1. CDR1 is SGHNT and CDR2 is YYREEE in the germline V gene (reference sequence). The length of the CDR3 is 14 residues. Unmatched junction bases numbered 4, after V lost 1 base and J lost 4 bases. The CDR3 here is CASSLPGGGYGYTF. CDR3 coding DNA: TGTGCCAGCAGCTTGCCAGGGGGAGGCTATGGCTACACCTTC.

In DNA form, the CDR3 reads TGTGCCAGCACCTCGTACCAAGAGACCCAGTACTTC. Protein product: CASTSYQETQYF. The chain links TRBV6-5 to TRBJ2-5; unclear D gene. The V end lost 7 bases, the J end lost 0 bases, and 6 bases lay between the germline ends. The length of the CDR3 is 12 residues. Germline V gene lookup returns CDR1 MNHEY and CDR2 SVGAGI.

The CDR3: CASSDTAYSNQPQHF. CDR3 nucleotide sequence: TGTGCCAGCAGTGACACAGCTTATAGCAATCAGCCCCAGCATTTT. The J gene is TRBJ1-5, the V gene TRBV6-1; D call uncertain. V gave up 3 bases and J gave up 0 bases, with 9 bases separating them. The germline gives CDR1 MNHNS, CDR2 SASEGT. The CDR3 is 15 amino acids.

The V and J genes are TRBV4-2 and TRBJ2-6, with 8 bases lining up with TRBD2. Looked up from germline, CDR1 is LGHNA and CDR2 is YNFKEQ. After removal of 4 bases from V and 4 bases from J, the junction contained 9 bases not matched to a gene. The CDR3 totals 17 residues. Written as DNA, the CDR3 is TGTGCCAGCAGCCCTGGGTTAGCGGGGTCGGGGGCCAACGTCCTGACTTTC. As protein: CASSPGLAGSGANVLTF.

The rearrangement uses TRBV5-1 and TRBJ2-3, with 8 bases aligning to TRBD2. This CDR3 has 14 amino acids. V was clipped by 5 bases and J by 3 bases; unmatched bases: 5. Germline V gives CDR1 SGHRS, CDR2 YFSETQ. The DNA of the CDR3 is TGCGCCAGCAGTTTCAGACTAGCGACAGATACGCAGTATTTT. Encoded protein: CASSFRLATDTQYF.

This chain uses TRBV4-1 with TRBJ2-7; TRBD2 aligns across 8 bases. Germline V CDR1 and CDR2: MGHRA, YSYEKL. V lost 3 bases and J lost 2; bases outside the gene matches: 9. The CDR3 spans 16 residues. CDR3 sequence (DNA): TGCGCCAGCAGCCAGCAATCCGGGACTAGTCCCTACGAGCAGTACTTC. It codes for CASSQQSGTSPYEQYF.

CDR3 in amino acids: CASSQELGQGYNEQFF. DNA of the CDR3: TGTGCCAGCAGCCAAGAGCTGGGACAGGGTTACAATGAGCAGTTCTTC. The chain has TRBV4-2 and TRBJ2-1; 9 nucleotides line up with TRBD1. This CDR3 is built from 16 residues. CDR1 and CDR2 from the germline V gene are LGHNA and YNFKEQ. V was pared by 0 bases and J by 4 bases, with 4 bases of the junction left unmatched.

The chain employs TRBV25-1 and TRBJ2-3; 9 nucleotides agree with TRBD2. The trim removed 7 bases at V and 4 bases at J, leaving 6 bases unmatched. This CDR3 has 14 amino acids. The germline gives CDR1 MGHDK, CDR2 SYGVNS. This CDR3 is CASTSGIRSDTQYF. The DNA for the CDR3 is TGTGCCAGCACTAGCGGGATAAGGTCAGATACGCAGTATTTT.

This chain connects TRBV5-1 to TRBJ2-3; 8 bases agree with TRBD1. Germline V gene lookup returns CDR1 SGHRS and CDR2 YFSETQ. This CDR3 has 14 amino acids. V was pared by 3 bases and J by 2 bases, with 2 bases of the junction left unmatched. The CDR3: CASSSTGVTDTQYF. The CDR3 DNA reads as TGCGCCAGCAGCTCGACAGGGGTCACAGATACGCAGTATTTT. Full variable domain (missing parts from reference TRBV5-1 and TRBJ2-3): KAGVTQTPRYLIKTRGQQVTLSCSPISGHRSVSWYQQTPGQGLQFLFEYFSETQRNKGNFPGRFSGRQFSNSRSEMNVSTLELGDSALYLCASSSTGVTDTQYFGPGTRLTVL.

The chain links TRBV7-9 to TRBJ1-5, with D hard to call. The CDR3 spans 16 residues. Germline V gene sequence: CDR1 SEHNR, CDR2 FQNEAQ (reference sequence). V lost 7 bases, J lost 3 bases, and 19 bases lay in between. The CDR3 nucleotides read TGTGCCAGCACCCAAGAAGGAGGACCCTCCAATCAGCCCCAGCATTTT. Translation: CASTQEGGPSNQPQHF. The complete variable domain, with remaining parts taken from reference TRBV7-9 and TRBJ1-5, reads DTGVSQNPRHKITKRGQNVTFRCDPISEHNRLYWYRQTLGQGPEFLTYFQNEAQLEKSRLLSDRFSAERPKGSFSTLEIQRTEQGDSAMYLCASTQEGGPSNQPQHFGDGTRLSIL.

CDR3 sequence (DNA): TGTGCCAGCAGCGCCACCCTGGGACGGGACGGTTACGAGCAGTACTTC. This codes for CASSATLGRDGYEQYF. This chain connects TRBV28 to TRBJ2-5; D possibly uses TRBD1 or TRBD2 (5 bases each). With the DNA end fitting TRBJ2-7 better, the J assignment may be wrong. CDR1 MDHEN and CDR2 SYDVKM come from the germline V gene. The CDR3 runs 16 residues.

The chain joins TRBV7-3 to TRBJ2-1; 10 bases fit TRBD1. The J segment lost 6 bases and the V segment lost 4 bases, leaving 9 bases of the junction unmatched. CDR3 length equals 16 residues. Germline V lookup: CDR1 SGHTA, CDR2 FQGTGA. This CDR3 reads CASSSPGTGVANEQFF. The CDR3 DNA reads TGTGCCAGCAGCTCACCCGGGACAGGGGTAGCCAATGAGCAGTTCTTC.